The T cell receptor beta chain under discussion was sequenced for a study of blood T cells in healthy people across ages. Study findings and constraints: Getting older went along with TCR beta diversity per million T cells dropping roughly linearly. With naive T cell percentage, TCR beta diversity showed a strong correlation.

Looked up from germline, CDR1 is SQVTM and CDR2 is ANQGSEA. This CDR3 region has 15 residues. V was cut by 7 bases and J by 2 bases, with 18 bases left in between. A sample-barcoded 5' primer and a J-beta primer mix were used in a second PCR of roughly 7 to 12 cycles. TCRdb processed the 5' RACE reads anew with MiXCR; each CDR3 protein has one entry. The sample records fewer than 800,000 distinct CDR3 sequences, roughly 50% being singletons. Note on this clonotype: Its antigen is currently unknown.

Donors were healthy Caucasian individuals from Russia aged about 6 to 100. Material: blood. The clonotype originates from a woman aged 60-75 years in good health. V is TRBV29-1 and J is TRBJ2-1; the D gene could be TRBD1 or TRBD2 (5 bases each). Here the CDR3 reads CSGVGPGAPYNEQFF. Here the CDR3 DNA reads TGCAGCGGTGTGGGCCCCGGGGCACCCTACAATGAGCAGTTCTTC.